These T cell receptor beta chains were read from a single sample in a study of T cell responses to AZD1222 COVID-19 vaccine. Profiling relied on immunoSEQ multiplex PCR, and the TCRdb table lists in-frame clones only, not all of them. The sample contains about 180,000 clones, around nine tenths of which appear only once. The source was peripheral blood, collected on day 0 of AZD1222 vaccination. The origin of the receptors is an adult in good health. Each CDR3 is given with its conserved first and last residue. A D gene is named only where the DNA matches it firmly. The size of a clone is reported for some rows only, either as once, few or many, or as a class for expanded clones.

cdr3_nt	cdr3_aa	v_call	clone_size	j_call	d_call
TGTGCCAGCAAAGCGGACGGAAGCAATCAGCCCCAGCATTTT	CASKADGSNQPQHF	TRBV2	NA	TRBJ1-5	NA
TGTGCCAGCAGCTGGGTGCTAGCGGGAGGGCCCGATGAGCAGTTCTTC	CASSWVLAGGPDEQFF	TRBV27	NA	TRBJ2-1	TRBD2
TGTGCCAGTAGTATAGCCCCTGCAGGGAGTGGAAACACTGAAGCTTTCTTT	CASSIAPAGSGNTEAFF	TRBV19	NA	TRBJ1-1	NA
TGTGCCAGCACCAACCCGGGGGGCCCCCCCTACGAGCAGTACTTC	CASTNPGGPPYEQYF	TRBV28	few	TRBJ2-7	NA
TGTGCCACCAGTGATTCTACACTGCATTCACCCCTCCACTTT	CATSDSTLHSPLHF	TRBV24-1	NA	TRBJ1-6	NA
TGTGCCAGCCGACTAGCGGGAGAGGGCAATGAGCAGTTCTTC	CASRLAGEGNEQFF	TRBV6-5	NA	TRBJ2-1	TRBD2
TGCGCCAGCAGCCTTAGCGACTCATCCTACGAGCAGTACTTC	CASSLSDSSYEQYF	TRBV5-1	NA	TRBJ2-7	NA
TGTGCCATCAGTGATTCAGCGGGAGGCTACAATGAGCAGTTCTTC	CAISDSAGGYNEQFF	TRBV10-3	NA	TRBJ2-1	TRBD2
TGTGCCAGCAGCCGAAACCCCGGGGATGGCTACACCTTC	CASSRNPGDGYTF	TRBV7-9	NA	TRBJ1-2	NA
TGTGCCATCAGTGAGTCCGGGAGGGGGAATAATTCACCCCTCCACTTT	CAISESGRGNNSPLHF	TRBV10-3	NA	TRBJ1-6	NA
TGTGCCAGCTCACCACGGGACGGACTTTACGAGCAGTACTTC	CASSPRDGLYEQYF	TRBV18	NA	TRBJ2-7	NA
TGTGCCTCGCGCAAGGAGGTTTTAGGCGCTGAAGCTTTCTTT	CASRKEVLGAEAFF	TRBV27	NA	TRBJ1-1	NA
TGTGCCAGCAGTCTGGGACAGGCTAACACTGAAGCTTTCTTT	CASSLGQANTEAFF	TRBV7-9	NA	TRBJ1-1	TRBD1
TGTGCCAGCAGACCCCGTCAGGTCCGCGTCTACGAGCAGTACTTC	CASRPRQVRVYEQYF	TRBV27	NA	TRBJ2-7	NA
TGTGCCTGGAGTGTACTGAGGGGCTATGGCTACACCTTC	CAWSVLRGYGYTF	TRBV30	NA	TRBJ1-2	NA
TGTGCCAGCAGCCAAGGTCCCCTTTACAGGGCTCCCTACGAGCAGTACTTC	CASSQGPLYRAPYEQYF	TRBV14	NA	TRBJ2-7	NA
TGTGCCTGGAGTGTACTGGGGGGTGGCTACACCTTC	CAWSVLGGGYTF	TRBV30	NA	TRBJ1-2	NA
TGTGCCAGCAGCTTAGGGCAGGGAGCCTATGGCTACACCTTC	CASSLGQGAYGYTF	TRBV7-6	NA	TRBJ1-2	NA
TGTGCCAGCAGCTTAGACCCCTCTGGGAACACTGAAGCTTTCTTT	CASSLDPSGNTEAFF	TRBV11-2	NA	TRBJ1-1	NA
TGTGCCATCAGTGAAGGAGGGGGGAACACTGAAGCTTTCTTT	CAISEGGGNTEAFF	TRBV10-3	once	TRBJ1-1	NA
TGTGCCAGCAGCTTAATTCCGGGGTCGGACACCGGGGAGCTGTTTTTT	CASSLIPGSDTGELFF	TRBV7-7	NA	TRBJ2-2	NA
TGCGCCAGCAGCTCGGACAGGGTAGAGGAAAAACTGTTTTTT	CASSSDRVEEKLFF	TRBV5-1	once	TRBJ1-4	TRBD1
TGCGCCAGCAGCTTAGAAAGGGGCGCTAAAGAGACCCAGTACTTC	CASSLERGAKETQYF	TRBV5-1	NA	TRBJ2-5	NA
TGTGCCAGCAGTTACTCGGCCGCTAATTCACCCCTCCACTTT	CASSYSAANSPLHF	TRBV6-5	NA	TRBJ1-6	NA
TGTGCCAGCAGCTTGAGACTAGCGGGAGTCGCAGGGAATGAGCAGTTCTTC	CASSLRLAGVAGNEQFF	TRBV5-6	NA	TRBJ2-1	TRBD2
TGTGCCAGTAGTAGAGACAGCAATCAGCCCCAGCATTTT	CASSRDSNQPQHF	TRBV19	NA	TRBJ1-5	NA
TGTGCCAGTAGTATGGGGGACAGCGGCGCTGGGGCCAACGTCCTGACTTTC	CASSMGDSGAGANVLTF	TRBV19	NA	TRBJ2-6	TRBD1
TGCAGTGCCCAGACCAATGAGCAGTTCTTC	CSAQTNEQFF	TRBV20-1	NA	TRBJ2-1	NA
TGTGCCATCAGTGCAGCGGGAGAGGACACCGGGGAGCTGTTTTTT	CAISAAGEDTGELFF	TRBV10-3	NA	TRBJ2-2	TRBD2
TGCGCCAGCAGCACCTCCGGACAGAGAATCTACAATGAGCAGTTCTTC	CASSTSGQRIYNEQFF	TRBV5-1	NA	TRBJ2-1	NA
TGTGCCAGTAGTGTTTCTAGCGGGAGGGTTTACAATGAGCAGTTCTTC	CASSVSSGRVYNEQFF	TRBV19	NA	TRBJ2-1	TRBD2
TGCGCCAGCAGTGAGACTAGCGGGAGCGGGGGAACAGATACGCAGTATTTT	CASSETSGSGGTDTQYF	TRBV10-2	NA	TRBJ2-3	TRBD2
TGTGCCAGCAGCGCCGGACAGTCTGGAAACACCATATATTTT	CASSAGQSGNTIYF	TRBV9	NA	TRBJ1-3	NA
TGCGCCAGCAATCGACAGGGGGCGAGTACTGAAGCTTTCTTT	CASNRQGASTEAFF	TRBV5-1	NA	TRBJ1-1	TRBD1
TGCGCCAGCAGCCCCCAGGCGGGGTTGGTGAACACTGAAGCTTTCTTT	CASSPQAGLVNTEAFF	TRBV5-1	NA	TRBJ1-1	NA
TGTGCCAGCAGCCACAGGGGATACCAAGAGACCCAGTACTTC	CASSHRGYQETQYF	TRBV7-6	NA	TRBJ2-5	TRBD1
TGTGCCAGCAGCCAGGACCTTCGGGGCCAGTACTTC	CASSQDLRGQYF	TRBV11-2	NA	TRBJ2-5	NA
TGTGCCACGCTGGGGGTGGTCCAAGGAGAGACCCAGTACTTC	CATLGVVQGETQYF	TRBV2	few	TRBJ2-5	NA
TGTGCCTGGAGTAAGACCGGGATCCGAGAAGCTTTCTTT	CAWSKTGIREAFF	TRBV30	NA	TRBJ1-1	NA
TGTGCCAGCAGACCTGACAGGGTACCTAACGGGGGCTACACCTTC	CASRPDRVPNGGYTF	TRBV5-4	once	TRBJ1-2	TRBD1
TGCAGTGCTGGACACAATGAGCAGTTCTTC	CSAGHNEQFF	TRBV20-1	once	TRBJ2-1	NA
TGCGCCAGCAGCCAAACTCCTAGCGGGAGCCCGAGGCAAGAGACCCAGTACTTC	CASSQTPSGSPRQETQYF	TRBV4-1	NA	TRBJ2-5	TRBD2
TGTGCCAGCAGCTTAGGGGGGCTCGGGGCCAACGTCCTGACTTTC	CASSLGGLGANVLTF	TRBV7-2	NA	TRBJ2-6	NA
TGCAGCGTTCTAGTAGCGAGCGAGCAGTACTTC	CSVLVASEQYF	TRBV29-1	NA	TRBJ2-7	NA
TGTGCCATCAGCCCTTCCAGGGGTCCAAATCAGCCCCAGCATTTT	CAISPSRGPNQPQHF	TRBV10-3	NA	TRBJ1-5	NA
TGTGCCAGCTCACCCGCGGGCCAGGGAAACACCGGGGAGCTGTTTTTT	CASSPAGQGNTGELFF	TRBV18	NA	TRBJ2-2	NA
TGTGCCACCAGCAGAGACCGGACTAGCGGGAGGAGGACCGGGGAGCTGTTTTTT	CATSRDRTSGRRTGELFF	TRBV15	NA	TRBJ2-2	TRBD2
TGCGCCAGCAGCTTAGGGGGCGGTAGTCTCTCTGGAAACACCATATATTTT	CASSLGGGSLSGNTIYF	TRBV5-1	NA	TRBJ1-3	TRBD1
TGCAGCGCTGGGGGTGATAGCGTATACGAGCAGTACTTC	CSAGGDSVYEQYF	TRBV29-1	NA	TRBJ2-7	NA
TGCGCCAGCAGCTTGGGGACTACAGGGGGCGCGTTCGAAAAACTGTTTTTT	CASSLGTTGGAFEKLFF	TRBV5-1	few	TRBJ1-4	TRBD1